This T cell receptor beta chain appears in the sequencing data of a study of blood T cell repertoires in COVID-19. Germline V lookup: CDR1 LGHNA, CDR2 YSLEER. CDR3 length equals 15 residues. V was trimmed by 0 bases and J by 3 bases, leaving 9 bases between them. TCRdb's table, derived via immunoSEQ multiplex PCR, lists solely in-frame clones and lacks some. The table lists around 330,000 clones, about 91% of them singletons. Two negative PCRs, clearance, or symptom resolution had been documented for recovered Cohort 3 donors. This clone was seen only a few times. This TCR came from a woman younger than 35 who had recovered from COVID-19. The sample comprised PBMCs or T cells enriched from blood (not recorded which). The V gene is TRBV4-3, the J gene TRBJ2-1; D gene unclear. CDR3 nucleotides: TGCGCCAGCAGCCAAGATAGCACTATCTACAATGAGCAGTTCTTC. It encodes CASSQDSTIYNEQFF.